The 10 T cell receptor beta chains given below trace back to one sample, sequenced in a study of PD-1 blockade in classical Hodgkin lymphoma. Clones were sequenced by immunoSEQ multiplex PCR, and TCRdb holds only the in-frame ones, with some missing. The top ten clones hold about 2.5% of a sample with approximately 35,000 clones, approximately 94% of them seen once. Time point described: newly diagnosed, previously untreated cHL patient sample. Sequenced input: peripheral blood mononuclear cells (PBMCs). All receptors come from a human donor with classical Hodgkin lymphoma.

V usage is TRBV11-1 and J usage is TRBJ2-3; 8 bases agree with TRBD2. Per germline, CDR1 SGHAT and CDR2 FQDESV (reference sequence). V shed 5 bases and J 4 bases; nucleotides not matched to a gene: 8. The CDR3 loop spans 15 amino acids. Here the CDR3 reads CASSPDGGGSDTQYF. DNA of the CDR3: TGTGCCAGCAGCCCGGACGGGGGGGGTTCAGATACGCAGTATTTT.

This rearrangement joins TRBV2 to TRBJ1-6; D gene ambiguous. Germline-derived CDR1 and CDR2 are SNHLY and FYNNEI. V lost 6 bases and J 3 bases, leaving 9 bases between the germline ends. The CDR3 contains 14 residues. The CDR3 here is CASRLGVYNSPLHF. The CDR3 DNA is TGTGCCAGCAGACTCGGGGTCTATAATTCACCCCTCCACTTT. The complete variable domain, with remaining parts taken from reference TRBV2 and TRBJ1-6, reads EPEVTQTPSHQVTQMGQEVILRCVPISNHLYFYWYRQILGQKVEFLVSFYNNEISEKSEIFDDQFSVERPDGSNFTLKIRSTKLEDSAMYFCASRLGVYNSPLHFGNGTRLTVT.

This chain joins TRBV5-1 and TRBJ2-2; 11 nucleotides line up with TRBD2. Germline CDR1 and CDR2: SGHRS and YFSETQ. The CDR3 covers 17 residues. The V segment lost 0 bases and the J segment 3 bases; nucleotides outside the gene matches: 4. CDR3 in amino acids: CASSLALAGGDTGELFF. In DNA form, the CDR3 reads TGCGCCAGCAGCTTGGCCCTAGCGGGGGGCGACACCGGGGAGCTGTTTTTT.

CDR3: CASSERGRAGNTIYF. The CDR3 DNA is TGTGCCAGCAGCGAAAGAGGTAGGGCTGGAAACACCATATATTTT. The chain employs TRBV6-1 and TRBJ1-3, with D unresolved. CDR3 length: 15 residues. The germline CDR1 and CDR2 sequences are MNHNS and SASEGT. With 6 bases removed from V and 2 bases from J, the gap between germline ends came to 14 bases.

The chain links TRBV6-5 to TRBJ2-6; no firm D call. Germline-derived CDR1 and CDR2 are MNHEY and SVGAGI. The CDR3 is made up of 16 amino acids. V gave up 1 base and J gave up 0 bases, with 7 bases separating them. This chain's CDR3 is CASSYFPGSGANVLTF. The CDR3 coding sequence is TGTGCCAGCAGTTACTTCCCGGGCTCTGGGGCCAACGTCCTGACTTTC.

The chain employs TRBV27 and TRBJ1-4; TRBD1 is a possible D gene (5 bases). V lost 2 bases to trimming and J lost 6 bases, with 13 bases between them. The length of the CDR3 is 15 residues. From germline, CDR1 is MNHEY and CDR2 SMNVEV (reference sequence). CDR3 nucleotides: TGTGCCAGCAGTTTACAGTCGGAAGGGGATGAAAAACTGTTTTTT. Encoded protein: CASSLQSEGDEKLFF.

The chain has TRBV5-1 and TRBJ2-7; TRBD1 is a possible D gene (6 bases). This CDR3 region has 14 residues. The V gene's germline CDR1 is SGHRS and CDR2 YFSETQ. Trimming took off 4 bases at V and 3 bases at J, with 14 bases between the two ends. DNA of the CDR3: TGCGCCAGCAGCACGGAACAGGGTTACTACGAGCAGTACTTC. This encodes CASSTEQGYYEQYF.

The rearrangement joins TRBV7-2 to TRBJ2-3; a weak D match, TRBD2 (5 bases). Germline CDR1 reads SGHTA; CDR2 reads FQGNSA. The V and J ends lost 5 bases and 4 bases respectively, with 16 bases between them. The CDR3 extends over 15 amino acids. The CDR3 sequence: CASSLNTRAADTQYF. CDR3 nucleotides: TGTGCCAGCAGCCTAAACACTAGGGCGGCAGATACGCAGTATTTT.

The chain couples TRBV5-1 to TRBJ2-2, with 7 bases fitting TRBD1. Germline V lookup: CDR1 SGHRS, CDR2 YFSETQ. The trim removed 4 bases at V and 5 bases at J, leaving 5 bases unmatched. The CDR3 has 14 residues. The CDR3: CASSPLQGTGELFF. Written as DNA, the CDR3 is TGCGCCAGCAGCCCCCTACAGGGGACCGGGGAGCTGTTTTTT.

V usage is TRBV4-2 and J usage is TRBJ1-2; TRBD1 is a possible D gene (5 bases). V was cut by 0 bases and J by 0 bases, with 11 bases left in between. The CDR3 runs to 16 residues. The germline V gene has CDR1 LGHNA and CDR2 YNFKEQ. In nucleotides, the CDR3 is TGTGCCAGCAGCCAAGATCGGCTAGGGGCTAACTATGGCTACACCTTC. It yields the protein CASSQDRLGANYGYTF.